The rows below give T cell receptor beta chains drawn from one sample of a study of T cells in Graves' hyperthyroidism and ophthalmopathy. TCRdb re-called the multiplex PCR reads with MiXCR, one entry per CDR3 protein. The data contain more than 500,000 distinct CDR3 sequences, about 16% of them singletons. The sequencing sample was made of blood. The source is a woman aged 25-40 years with Graves' ophthalmopathy. Both conserved end residues are part of each CDR3. The order of the fields is clone size, CDR3 length, V gene, J gene, D gene, CDR3 protein, CDR3 DNA. D genes are given only for firm matches. The size entry is marked missing in some rows and otherwise reads once, few, many or a size class.

>many|13|TRBV2|TRBJ2-1|-
CASSRDTDNEQFF
TGTGCCAGCAGCCGGGACACCGACAATGAGCAGTTCTTC
>few|14|TRBV7-2|TRBJ2-7|-
CASSLALLGDEQYF
TGTGCCAGCAGCTTAGCGCTTCTGGGAGACGAGCAGTACTTC
>many|17|TRBV12-3/TRBV12-4|TRBJ2-5|TRBD1
CASTPTPDRIFQETQYF
TGTGCCAGCACCCCCACCCCGGACAGGATTTTCCAAGAGACCCAGTACTTC
>many|16|TRBV5-5|TRBJ2-1|TRBD2
CASSLMGGPSYNEQFF
TGTGCCAGCAGCTTGATGGGAGGGCCCTCCTACAATGAGCAGTTCTTC
>few|14|TRBV5-1|TRBJ1-4|TRBD1
CASSPGQGGEKLFF
TGCGCCAGCAGCCCTGGACAGGGAGGTGAAAAACTGTTTTTT
>many|17|TRBV7-2|TRBJ1-3|-
CASSGWGNQDSGNTIYF
TGTGCCAGCAGCGGCTGGGGCAACCAAGACTCTGGAAACACCATATATTTT
>many|15|TRBV13|TRBJ2-1|TRBD2
CASSPLAGGKNEQFF
TGTGCCAGCAGCCCCCTTGCGGGAGGGAAGAATGAGCAGTTCTTC
>many|16|TRBV7-2|TRBJ2-5|TRBD2
CASSLVGTSGQETQYF
TGTGCCAGCAGCTTAGTGGGGACTAGCGGACAAGAGACCCAGTACTTC
>few|13|TRBV7-2|TRBJ1-2|-
CASRRGLNYGYTF
TGTGCCAGCAGGCGAGGACTGAACTATGGCTACACCTTC
>-|16|TRBV19|TRBJ2-1|-
CASSPMTDRRGVRQFF
TGTGCCAGTAGTCCGATGACCGACCGGAGAGGGGTAAGGCAGTTCTTC
>many|14|TRBV11-3|TRBJ2-3|-
CASSYGEATDTQYF
TGTGCCAGCAGCTACGGAGAGGCCACAGATACGCAGTATTTT
>-|17|TRBV9|TRBJ1-3|TRBD1
CASSDPLQGAEGNTIYF
TGTGCCAGCAGCGACCCCCTTCAGGGGGCGGAAGGAAACACCATATATTTT
>few|14|TRBV12-3/TRBV12-4|TRBJ2-3|-
CASSLARHTDTQYF
TGTGCCAGCAGTTTAGCCAGACACACAGATACGCAGTATTTT
>many|16|TRBV3-1|TRBJ2-1|TRBD2
CASSPNSGRAWDEQFF
TGTGCCAGCAGCCCGAATAGCGGGAGGGCCTGGGATGAGCAGTTCTTC
>-|17|TRBV6-5|TRBJ2-7|TRBD2
CASSYSPLAGTSHEQYF
TGTGCCAGCAGTTACTCCCCCCTAGCGGGCACCTCCCACGAGCAGTACTTC
>few|15|TRBV24-1|TRBJ2-7|TRBD2
CATSDYGLAGYEQYF
TGTGCCACCAGTGATTACGGACTAGCAGGCTACGAGCAGTACTTC
>many|16|TRBV20-1|TRBJ1-1|-
CSARDILGGEDTEAFF
TGCAGTGCTAGAGATATTTTAGGAGGGGAGGACACTGAAGCTTTCTTT
>many|12|TRBV3-1|TRBJ1-3|-
CASTGAGNTIYF
TGTGCCAGCACCGGGGCCGGAAACACCATATATTTT
>few|16|TRBV4-3|TRBJ2-7|TRBD2
CASSRETQSGRGEQYF
TGCGCCAGCAGCCGCGAGACCCAGAGCGGGAGGGGCGAGCAGTACTTC